One and the same sample provided the 2 T cell receptor beta chains below, sequenced in a study of blood T cell repertoires in COVID-19. This table comes from immunoSEQ multiplex PCR, and its TCRdb copy is limited to in-frame clones, with some not included. Of around 100,000 clones in the sample, 80% to 90% were seen once. Sequencing was carried out using peripheral blood. Source of these receptors: a human donor in a cohort sampled during active COVID-19.

J is TRBJ2-5 and V is TRBV5-4; maybe TRBD1 (7 bases). CDR1 and CDR2 from the germline V gene are SGHNT and YYREEE (reference sequence). V was clipped by 4 bases and J by 3 bases, with 16 bases between them. The CDR3 loop spans 15 amino acids. The CDR3: CASSGAGQLKETQYF. The CDR3 bases are TGTGCCAGCAGCGGGGCGGGACAGCTTAAAGAGACCCAGTACTTC.

The V and J genes are TRBV9 and TRBJ2-1; 7 nucleotides align to TRBD1. Trimming cost V 0 bases and J 2 bases; bases outside gene matches: 5. Germline CDR1 reads SGDLS; CDR2 reads YYNGEE. The CDR3 contains 16 residues. The CDR3, as DNA: TGTGCCAGCAGCGTAGCTCATACAGGGGCCTACAATGAGCAGTTCTTC. Its translation is CASSVAHTGAYNEQFF.